Presented here are 20 T cell receptor beta chains from one specimen sequenced in a study of neoadjuvant anti-PD-1 for oral cavity cancer. As for time point: after neoadjuvant nivolumab, at surgical resection. Sequenced by immunoSEQ multiplex PCR; TCRdb stores in-frame clones only, minus some. The profile shows 20,000 to 25,000 clones, 45% of them singletons. The starting material was tumor tissue, obtained after nivolumab (anti-PD-1) treatment. The receptors come from a person between 40 and 80 years old with oral cavity squamous cell carcinoma.

The rearrangement joins TRBV14 to TRBJ1-2; TRBD1 is a possible D gene (6 bases). Germline lookup yields CDR1 SGHDN and CDR2 FVKESK. CDR3 length: 14 residues. The V end lost 5 bases, the J end lost 8 bases, and 18 bases lay between the germline ends. The CDR3 nucleotides read TGTGCCAGCAGCGCAACAGGGTCTGTACGGGGCTACACCTTC. This sequence encodes CASSATGSVRGYTF.

This clone was counted only a few times. This chain uses TRBV6-1 with TRBJ2-3, with TRBD1 identical over 9 bases. The CDR3 sequence is 15 residues long. J was trimmed by 4 bases and V by 2 bases; bases with no gene match: 4. Looked up from germline, CDR1 is MNHNS and CDR2 is SASEGT. The CDR3 here is CASSERNRGPDTQYF. The CDR3 DNA reads as TGTGCCAGCAGTGAAAGGAACAGGGGGCCAGATACGCAGTATTTT.

In this sample, this clone turned up a few times. This rearrangement joins TRBV5-1 to TRBJ2-2; D remains unclear. The V gene's germline CDR1 is SGHRS and CDR2 YFSETQ. The CDR3 covers 15 residues. Trimming left V 0 bases short and J 0 bases short, with 6 bases between. The CDR3 reads CASSLDTANTGELFF. The CDR3 region has the DNA TGCGCCAGCAGCTTGGACACCGCGAACACCGGGGAGCTGTTTTTT. Filled out from reference TRBV5-1 and TRBJ2-2, the complete variable domain reads KAGVTQTPRYLIKTRGQQVTLSCSPISGHRSVSWYQQTPGQGLQFLFEYFSETQRNKGNFPGRFSGRQFSNSRSEMNVSTLELGDSALYLCASSLDTANTGELFFGEGSRLTVL.

The V gene is TRBV5-1, the J gene TRBJ2-2; D is uncertain. The V gene's germline CDR1 is SGHRS and CDR2 YFSETQ. The length of the CDR3 is 13 residues. Trimming removed 7 bases from V and 9 bases from J, with 16 bases in between. As DNA, the CDR3 is TGCGCCAGCTCAACCGAAGCCGCCTGGGAGCTGTTTTTT. Protein product: CASSTEAAWELFF.

Here the CDR3 reads CASSYGDSNSEKLFF. The CDR3 nucleotides read TGTGCCAGCAGTTACGGCGACAGTAACTCTGAAAAACTGTTTTTT. The chain links TRBV6-6 to TRBJ1-4; D may be TRBD1 (5 bases). Germline loops: CDR1 MNHNY, CDR2 SVGAGI (reference sequence). V shed 2 bases and J shed 7 bases, with 14 bases lying between them. This CDR3 is built from 15 residues.

This clone was recorded many times. V usage is TRBV10-3 and J usage is TRBJ1-5; maybe TRBD1 (5 bases). This CDR3 region has 15 residues. The V and J ends lost 5 bases and 3 bases respectively, with 14 bases between them. Germline assignment: CDR1 ENHRY and CDR2 SYGVKD. Here the CDR3 DNA reads TGTGCCATCAGTTTCGGAGGAGGGGACAATCAGCCCCAGCATTTT. Translation gives CAISFGGGDNQPQHF.

This clone has at least ten counts. The J gene is TRBJ1-1, the V gene TRBV15, with D maybe TRBD1 (5 bases). Germline CDR1 and CDR2: LNHNV and YYDKDF (reference sequence). The CDR3 length is 14 residues. V was clipped by 5 bases and J by 1 base, with 11 bases between them. The CDR3 reads CATSSHQGNTEAFF. The DNA of the CDR3 is TGTGCCACCAGCTCGCATCAGGGGAACACTGAAGCTTTCTTT.

The chain couples TRBV12-5 to TRBJ1-5, with 12 positions matching TRBD1. Germline-derived CDR1 and CDR2 are LGHNT and FRNRAP. The CDR3 has 16 amino acids. V lost 5 bases and J lost 4; bases outside the gene matches: 6. CDR3 amino acids: CASGPGQGANNQPQHF. CDR3 nucleotides: TGTGCTAGTGGTCCGGGACAGGGGGCGAATAATCAGCCCCAGCATTTT.

This chain uses TRBV7-2 with TRBJ1-2, with D hard to call. The CDR3 contains 14 residues. Trimming removed 5 bases at V and 8 bases at J, with 18 bases between. Germline values: CDR1 SGHTA, CDR2 FQGNSA. CDR3 nucleotide sequence: TGTGCCAGCAGCCCCGGGCCTACCAGCGGGGGCTACACCTTC. Translated, it gives CASSPGPTSGGYTF.

This clone was seen ten or more times. The chain couples TRBV9 to TRBJ1-6; D remains unclear. Germline V gene sequence: CDR1 SGDLS, CDR2 YYNGEE. V dropped 0 bases and J dropped 10 bases, with 17 bases sitting between them. The CDR3 has 16 amino acids. The CDR3 coding sequence is TGTGCCAGCAGCGTAGCCTCGCATGGAGGAGAATCACCCCTCCACTTT. It codes for CASSVASHGGESPLHF.

The genes are TRBV6-5 and TRBJ1-1, with TRBD1 matching 7 bases. The CDR3 runs to 13 residues. The V and J ends lost 6 bases and 9 bases, in that order; junction bases with no gene match: 10. Germline V gene data show CDR1 as MNHEY and CDR2 as SVGAGI. This CDR3 is CASRFRGATKAFF. In DNA, the CDR3 is TGTGCCAGCAGGTTCAGGGGGGCCACAAAAGCTTTCTTT.

This clone is medium-sized (0.01 to 0.1%). The chain is built from TRBV27 and TRBJ2-1, with D perhaps TRBD2 (5 bases). The CDR3 is 14 residues long. The germline CDR1 and CDR2 sequences are MNHEY and SMNVEV (reference sequence). Trimming took off 3 bases at V and 6 bases at J, with 12 bases between the two ends. The CDR3 DNA follows: TGTGCCAGCAGTTTTGGTTCCGGGGTCAATGAGCAGTTCTTC. Translation: CASSFGSGVNEQFF.

The rearrangement links TRBV19 to TRBJ2-6; D is possibly TRBD1 (6 bases). Germline CDR1 is LNHDA and CDR2 is SQIVND (reference sequence). The V end was cut by 5 bases, the J end by 0 bases, with 17 bases between. This CDR3 comprises 18 residues. CDR3 residues: CASSGQQKGYSGANVLTF. CDR3 sequence (DNA): TGTGCCAGTAGTGGACAGCAGAAAGGGTACTCTGGGGCCAACGTCCTGACTTTC.

The chain couples TRBV28 to TRBJ2-3; 7 bases map to TRBD1. V trimming: 4 bases; J trimming: 0 bases; junction bases outside the gene matches: 10. The CDR3 runs to 17 residues. Germline CDR1 reads MDHEN; CDR2 reads SYDVKM. The CDR3 here is CASSSYRGPTSTDTQYF. The CDR3 coding sequence is TGTGCCAGCAGTTCCTACAGGGGTCCAACTAGCACAGATACGCAGTATTTT.

This clone was counted only a few times. The rearrangement links TRBV6-5 to TRBJ2-3; D is ambiguous. Per the germline V gene, CDR1 is MNHEY and CDR2 is SVGAGI. This CDR3 region has 13 residues. Deletions cut 5 bases from V and 2 bases from J, with 8 bases between. CDR3 region: CASSMTYTDTQYF. In nucleotides, the CDR3 is TGTGCCAGCAGTATGACCTACACAGATACGCAGTATTTT.

V is TRBV11-1 and J is TRBJ2-2; maybe TRBD1 (5 bases). CDR3 length: 15 residues. V shed 5 bases and J shed 0 bases, with 10 bases lying between them. Germline V gene data show CDR1 as SGHAT and CDR2 as FQDESV (reference sequence). DNA of the CDR3: TGTGCCAGCAGCACCCGACAGCCGAACACCGGGGAGCTGTTTTTT. This sequence encodes CASSTRQPNTGELFF. Drawing the rest from reference TRBV11-1 and TRBJ2-2, the complete variable domain is EAEVAQSPRYKITEKSQAVAFWCDPISGHATLYWYRQILGQGPELLVQFQDESVVDDSQLPKDRFSAERLKGVDSTLKIQPAELGDSAMYLCASSTRQPNTGELFFGEGSRLTVL.

The CDR3 sequence: CASSSPGGWSQPQHF. In DNA, the CDR3 is TGTGCCAGCAGTTCCCCAGGGGGATGGTCTCAGCCCCAGCATTTT. The chain joins TRBV6-5 to TRBJ1-5, with 7 bases lining up with TRBD1. V trimming: 4 bases; J trimming: 6 bases; junction bases outside the gene matches: 9. Germline CDR1 reads MNHEY; CDR2 reads SVGAGI. This CDR3 is 15 amino acids long.

This chain links TRBV7-8 with TRBJ2-5; no definite D call. Germline values: CDR1 SGHVS, CDR2 FQNEAQ. Trimming removed 1 base from V and 1 base from J, with 7 bases in between. The CDR3 is 14 residues long. In DNA, the CDR3 is TGTGCCAGCAGCTTAGTTGCCGTCCAAGAGACCCAGTACTTC. Protein sequence: CASSLVAVQETQYF.

There are many counts of this clone. The J gene is TRBJ1-2, the V gene TRBV7-2; D perhaps matches TRBD1 (5 bases). The V gene lost 5 bases and the J gene lost 8 bases, with 15 bases spanning the gap. The CDR3 runs to 13 residues. Germline V lookup: CDR1 SGHTA, CDR2 FQGNSA. The CDR3 is CASSPTGLQGYTF. The CDR3 DNA reads TGTGCCAGCAGCCCCACAGGATTGCAGGGCTACACCTTC.

This clone was recorded a few times. The CDR3 protein is CAGQGIYGYTF. CDR3 bases: TGTGCCGGCCAGGGGATCTATGGCTACACCTTC. V gene TRBV27 combines with J gene TRBJ1-2; a possible D gene is TRBD1 (6 bases). The germline gives CDR1 MNHEY, CDR2 SMNVEV (reference sequence). V was clipped by 11 bases and J by 4 bases, with 11 bases between them. The CDR3 sequence is 11 residues long.